This TCR beta chain was recorded in a study of cytomegalovirus exposure and HLA in healthy donors (dated by TCRdb to about 2017). With respect to the entire study: In an earlier analysis of roughly 590 of the donors, under 300 Gb of sequence data and 100 million or so unique TCR beta sequences from some 170 million T cells were reported. Roughly five DR-DQ haplotypes were handled as single units for association and clustering, since linkage in the cohort was strong. To predict cytomegalovirus infection status, the study combined high-throughput TCR immunosequencing, statistical association of individual TCRs with disease status, and machine learning. Across 398 genotyped donors of the cohort, an average of about 200,000 unique TCR beta nucleotide sequences per donor were sequenced, and 15% to 20% of those sequences were non-productive. The study profiled the T cell repertoires of hundreds of subjects by immunosequencing and related them to cytomegalovirus serostatus. Every repertoire in the discovery cohort had been generated on one and the same sequencing platform. An earlier analysis of more than 450 of the donors used high-throughput TCR beta sequencing to judge whether each TCR beta V gene segment behaved as functional or pseudogenic. Typing coverage differed by locus: A, B, C, DRB1 and DQB1 were typed in about 629-640 donors, DQA1 in about 500, DPA1 in 600 to 610, and DPB1 in just under 490. Of the 300 to 500 genotyped donors, roughly 76% were placed in the genetic ancestry cluster associated with self-reported Caucasian donors. A later analysis re-examined previously published TCR beta repertoires from more than 650 donors and added high-resolution HLA genotyping to investigate patterns of TCR occurrence. Approximately 300 gigabases of sequencing data and 70 million to 100 million unique TCR sequences made up an early release that covered around 640 HLA-typed donors. In addition to the first cohort of around 670 subjects, a separate validation cohort of under 150 different subjects was used. The study aimed to test whether signatures of past pathogen exposure could be identified by cataloging public T cell receptors. Both class I and class II loci were covered by HLA typing, at four-digit resolution. In a later genetic analysis, genome-wide SNP genotypes for about three fifths of the 666 donors were used, and that subset was treated as a discovery cohort. In the later analysis, no new phenotypic data were used to find candidate immune exposures; instead, reliance was placed on TCR beta sequences and their occurrence across donors. Donor age, sex, ethnicity and CMV serostatus were collected together with the repertoire data.

V lost 0 bases and J lost 6 bases; the stretch between them is 10 bases long. Sequences SGHTA (CDR1) and FQGNSA (CDR2) are obtained from the germline V gene. The cysteine opens and the phenylalanine closes a CDR3 of 14 amino acids. The sequence is cut down to CDR3 DNA, 42 bases in frame from base 1. Summary of the overall study and its limitations: In this cohort, only TCR beta chains were sequenced, and detectable features were limited by the absence of alpha or paired-chain data. In a later analysis, HLA-associated TCR beta chains showed more clonal expansion and lower generation probabilities than non-associated chains that were equally common. A later analysis associated about 18,000 TCR beta sequences with specific HLA alleles at a false discovery rate of 0.05. When HLA alleles, especially DR and DQ, strongly co-occurred, attributing TCR associations to individual alleles was difficult. According to the authors, the approach could potentially be generalized to other disease states and immunological phenotypes. Because some donors lacked HLA typing at each locus, the association tests relied only on the typed subset. A further reported finding was that TCR beta sequences accurately predicted the HLA-A and HLA-B alleles for most subjects in the first cohort. Most TCR sequences were seen in very few donors, while some public TCRs were found in many individuals. Compared with the approximately 720-donor mean, donors in an Asian-associated ancestry cluster had fewer N-insertions in productive TCRs, according to a later genetic analysis. Most CMV-associated TCR beta chains appeared to be HLA-restricted in a later analysis, and the HLA associations seemed to be driven largely by CMV exposure. An earlier analysis of approximately 590 of the donors showed that most TCR beta V segments appeared in productive rearrangements either about 87% or about 30% of the time, which broadly matched IMGT annotations. An association between a missense DCLRE1C variant and V-gene and J-gene trimming of TCR beta chains was found in a later genetic analysis and replicated in an independent cohort. Some IMGT-functional V segments, including TRBV6-2 and TRBV6-3, could not be told apart with the 87-base-pair reads, so those segments were excluded. In a later analysis, several top co-occurrence clusters were reported to appear linked to parvovirus B19, influenza, CMV and Epstein-Barr virus. CMV serostatus was the only immune exposure information available for the cohort. A group of highly shared sequence variants was considered likely to be a technical artifact of the sequencing pipeline. Because counts were too low, roughly 18 rarely observed V segments, including chromosome 9 orphons, were left out of the earlier analysis of 587 of the donors. In both the original and validation cohorts, the classifier was reported to diagnose cytomegalovirus status with high specificity and sensitivity. A few of the identified cytomegalovirus-associated TCR beta chains were confirmed in vitro to be specific for cytomegalovirus antigens. Presence/absence analyses assumed roughly uniform sequencing depth across donors, an assumption that may not hold. The study listed 150 to 200 TCR beta chains as associated with cytomegalovirus. In a later analysis, TCR association rates were found to vary across HLA loci, with the most associated TCRs seen for DRB1 alleles and the fewest for HLA-C alleles. Linkage disequilibrium might explain the correlated functional status among segregating V segments, but an unknown experimental factor could not be excluded.

Libraries were prepared through the immunoSEQ multiplex PCR assay. For the multiplex PCR, a mixture combining 60 forward primers for TCR Vbeta segments and 13 reverse primers for TCR Jbeta segments was used. A multiplex PCR assay on genomic DNA amplified the CDR3 region of rearranged TCR beta genes. The Illumina HiSeq System was used to sequence the amplified TCR beta libraries as 87-base-pair reads. The authors processed their data as follows. Across the roughly 640 repertoires, a later analysis counted roughly 84 million unique TCR beta chains, approximately 10 million of which were shared by at least two donors. To remove PCR and sequencing errors, raw reads were error-corrected and collapsed into unique sequences using a nearest-neighbor algorithm that merged closely related sequences. Alignment of CDR3 sequences to IMGT reference sequences was used to assign V, D and J gene segments. For a sequence to be retained, a match of at least six nucleotides to both a V gene segment and a J gene segment was required. A rearrangement was called productive if the CDR3 had no stop codons and remained in frame with V and J, and every other rearrangement was called non-productive. CDR3 was defined by IMGT convention, running from the second conserved V-encoded cysteine to the conserved J-encoded phenylalanine. Sequences without an unambiguous match to a single V gene segment were excluded from the earlier analysis of 450 to 750 of the donors. In an earlier analysis of roughly 500 of the donors, V segments were called functional above 56.7% productive rearrangements and were called segregating when the between-donor standard deviation exceeded 5%. A statistical classification framework was built for diagnosing cytomegalovirus status from the catalog of TCR beta chain sequences. A later analysis assigned V and J genes by comparing TCR nucleotide sequences with IMGT/GENE-DB human TR gene sequences. The TCRdist pipeline was used in a later analysis to assign CDR3 sequences and most-parsimonious VDJ recombination scenarios. A later analysis defined each TCR beta chain by its CDR3 amino acid sequence plus V-gene family, and excluded reads lacking a unique V-gene family. A later analysis removed 550 to 700 highly shared, low-generation-probability nucleotide sequences to deal with suspected cross-contamination and a sequencing artifact. In a later analysis, a clonal expansion index for each public chain was calculated from normalized within-repertoire ranks of inferred template counts. Generation probabilities in a later analysis came from a VDJ recombination model fitted to out-of-frame rearrangements, and those results were checked against IGoR. A later analysis scored TCR-TCR, TCR-HLA and TCR-CMV co-occurrence with hypergeometric tests, applying a repertoire-size bias correction to TCR pairs. In a later analysis, false discovery rates were estimated by permuting HLA or CMV assignments 20 times. In a later analysis, co-occurring TCRs were grouped using DBSCAN, and TCRdist sequence similarity was added for clustering within HLA-allele-positive subsets. For co-occurrence clustering, repertoires with fewer than 30,000 or more than 120,000 public chains were excluded, along with five repertoires with anomalous nucleotide sharing. TCRdb retrieved this table from immuneACCESS and kept in-frame rearrangements only. Not all clones are present; in checked studies, unresolved V genes account for under half, and no reason is known for the remainder. V and J calls and clone size are copied from that table; D and trimming were computed from the DNA. This sample lists about 130,000 clones; about two thirds were detected once. Roughly 2.7% of the sample is taken by the ten largest.

A word on this clone: Its antigen remains undetermined. No much larger clone is present one base from it, and per-base qualities are unavailable. Additional DNA sequences in this sample encode the identical CDR3.

The cohort comprised 550 to 700 healthy bone marrow donors. At the time of sampling, every cohort member was nominally healthy, though immune exposures that went unrecorded were likely present. The donor tested CMV seropositive, placing the donor among the 289 seropositive members of the cohort. Every donor gave a peripheral blood sample, and the peripheral blood mononuclear cells from that sample were used for TCR beta sequencing. Genomic DNA extraction from the blood cell samples was performed with the Qiagen DNeasy Blood Extraction Kit. This chain joins TRBV7-2 to TRBJ2-3; TRBD1 could be the D gene, as 6 bases match. The clonotype originates from a woman aged 55-69 years in good health and CMV-seropositive. The sequenced sample consisted of PBMCs. The encoded CDR3 is CASSLARGTDTQYF. The sequence in DNA is TGTGCCAGCAGCTTAGCCAGGGGTACGGATACGCAGTATTTT.